This T cell receptor beta chain was sequenced for a study of memory CD4+ T cells and cytomegalovirus serostatus. Overall study: Of the healthy Belgian adults, several were CMV seropositive and about 24 seronegative.

V was pared by 4 bases and J by 3 bases, with 19 bases between. The CDR3 has 17 amino acids. Germline assignment: CDR1 SEHNR and CDR2 FQNEAQ (reference sequence). Single viable CD3+CD4+CD8-CD45RO+ cells were sorted as the memory CD4+ T cells. Method: immunoSEQ multiplex PCR; TCRdb's copy keeps in-frame clones and lacks some. The data show 46,000 or so clones, 60% to 80% seen once. Note on this clone: Its specificity is not known.

Overall study findings and caveats: CD4+ memory repertoires contained 67 of 164 reported CMV TCRbeta sequences. CMV serostatus prediction reached median AUC approximately 0.96, or 0.89 with US-trained model. Suggested: most of the CMV-linked TCR signature lies in CD4+ memory cells.

The sample was memory CD4+ T cells from blood. The TCR originated in an adult in good health and CMV-seronegative. The chain combines TRBV7-9 with TRBJ2-1; a weak D match, TRBD1 (6 bases). The CDR3 coding sequence is TGTGCCAGCAGCTCCGGACAGCGACCTCCACTCTACAATGAGCAGTTCTTC. Its protein product is CASSSGQRPPLYNEQFF. The full variable domain, with the rest looked up from reference TRBV7-9 and TRBJ2-1, is DTGVSQNPRHKITKRGQNVTFRCDPISEHNRLYWYRQTLGQGPEFLTYFQNEAQLEKSRLLSDRFSAERPKGSFSTLEIQRTEQGDSAMYLCASSSGQRPPLYNEQFFGPGTRLTVL.